The TCR beta chain under discussion was sequenced for a study of CD4+ T cells in melanoma. Findings and caveats of the study: Diverse differentiation states were reported for melanoma neoantigen-specific CD4+ T cells. A reported correlation linked neoantigen-specific CD4+ T cells to CD8+, macrophage and B cell function.

Profiling relied on immunoSEQ multiplex PCR, and the TCRdb table lists in-frame clones only, not all of them. The sample includes roughly 140,000 clones, about nine tenths of them seen just once. For this clone: Antigen specificity is unknown.

The TCR comes from a human donor with melanoma.

CDR3 sequence reads: CASSVGTRGGQETQYF. CDR3 nucleotide sequence: TGTGCCAGCAGCGTAGGAACTAGAGGAGGGCAAGAGACCCAGTACTTC. The rearrangement joins TRBV9 to TRBJ2-5; maybe TRBD2 (6 bases). There are 16 residues in the CDR3. Germline V gene data show CDR1 as SGDLS and CDR2 as YYNGEE. V was cut by 0 bases and J by 2 bases, with 14 bases left in between.